The clone carrying this T cell receptor (beta chain) was recorded a few times. The antigen is not known. General study points: Tumor-infiltrating Treg TCR alpha and beta sequences overlapped most with tumor naive CD4+ T cells, then blood naive. The larger-cohort validation was restricted to a single TCR beta V-J rearrangement rather than whole repertoires.

CD25-based Treg depletion was applied to purified naive CD4+ T cells. This CDR3 region has 15 residues. Germline V CDR1 and CDR2: SGHTA, FQGNSA. The V end lost 1 base, the J end lost 1 base, and 8 bases lay between the germline ends. After constant-region reverse-primer amplification, full-length variable regions underwent semi-nested PCR with Nested Universal Primer A. TCRdb processed the 5' RACE reads anew with MiXCR; each CDR3 protein has one entry. The sample lists 40,000 to 65,000 distinct CDR3 sequences; around 25% were seen once. This clonotype was sampled from a female donor with breast cancer. The sample comprised tumor-infiltrating naive CD4+ T cells sorted from the breast tumor. The subset: naive CD4+ T cells, CD4+CD45RA+CD25-. The rearrangement links TRBV7-2 to TRBJ2-1, with D perhaps TRBD2 (5 bases). The CDR3 protein is CASSLDTRSYNEQFF. The DNA for the CDR3 is TGTGCCAGCAGCTTAGATACTAGATCCTACAATGAGCAGTTCTTC.